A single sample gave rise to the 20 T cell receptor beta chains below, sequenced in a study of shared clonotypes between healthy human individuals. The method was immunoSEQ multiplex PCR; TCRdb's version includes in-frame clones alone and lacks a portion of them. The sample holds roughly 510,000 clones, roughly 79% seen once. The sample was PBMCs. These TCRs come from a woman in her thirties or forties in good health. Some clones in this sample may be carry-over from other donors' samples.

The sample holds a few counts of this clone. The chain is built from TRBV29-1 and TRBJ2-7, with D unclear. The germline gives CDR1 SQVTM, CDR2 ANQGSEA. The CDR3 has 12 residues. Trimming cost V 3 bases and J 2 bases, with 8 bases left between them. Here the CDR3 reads CSVEVSTYEQYF. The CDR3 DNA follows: TGCAGCGTTGAGGTCAGTACCTACGAGCAGTACTTC.

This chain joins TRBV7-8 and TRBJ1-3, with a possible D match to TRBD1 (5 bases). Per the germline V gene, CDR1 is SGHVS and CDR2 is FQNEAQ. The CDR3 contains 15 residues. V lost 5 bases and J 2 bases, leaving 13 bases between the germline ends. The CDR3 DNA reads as TGTGCCAGCAGCCCCCAGGGCCTGACTGGAAACACCATATATTTT. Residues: CASSPQGLTGNTIYF.

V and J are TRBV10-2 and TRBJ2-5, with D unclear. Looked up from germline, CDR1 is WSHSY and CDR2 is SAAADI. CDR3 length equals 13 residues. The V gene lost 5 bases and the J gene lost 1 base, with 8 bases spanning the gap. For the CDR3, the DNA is TGCGCCAGCAGTCCCACAAGCCAAGAGACCCAGTACTTC. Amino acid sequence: CASSPTSQETQYF.

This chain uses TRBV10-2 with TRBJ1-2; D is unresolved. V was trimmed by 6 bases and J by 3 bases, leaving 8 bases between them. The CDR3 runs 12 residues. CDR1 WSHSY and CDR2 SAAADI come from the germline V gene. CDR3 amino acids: CASRKDDYGYTF. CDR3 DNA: TGCGCCAGCAGGAAAGACGACTATGGCTACACCTTC.

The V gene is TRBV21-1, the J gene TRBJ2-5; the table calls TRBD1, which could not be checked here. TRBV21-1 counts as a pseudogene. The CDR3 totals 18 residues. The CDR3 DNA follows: TGTGCCAGCAGCCAAGGGACAGGGAAGCGGGGCGGGAAGAAGACCCAGTACTTC. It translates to CASSQGTGKRGGKKTQYF.

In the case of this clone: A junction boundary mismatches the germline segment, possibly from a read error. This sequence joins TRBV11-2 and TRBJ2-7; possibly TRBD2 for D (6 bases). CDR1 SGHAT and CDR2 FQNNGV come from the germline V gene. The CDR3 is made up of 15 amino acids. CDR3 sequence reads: CASSPLGGVRDFGHF. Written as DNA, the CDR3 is TGTGCCAGCAGCCCCCTAGGCGGGGTTCGAGACTTCGGGCACTTC.

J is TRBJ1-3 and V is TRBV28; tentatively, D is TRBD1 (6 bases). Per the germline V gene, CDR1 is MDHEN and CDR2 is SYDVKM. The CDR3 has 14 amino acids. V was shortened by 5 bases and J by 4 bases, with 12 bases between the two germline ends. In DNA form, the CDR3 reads TGTGCCAGCAGTCGGACGGGGGGCGGAAACACCATATATTTT. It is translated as CASSRTGGGNTIYF.

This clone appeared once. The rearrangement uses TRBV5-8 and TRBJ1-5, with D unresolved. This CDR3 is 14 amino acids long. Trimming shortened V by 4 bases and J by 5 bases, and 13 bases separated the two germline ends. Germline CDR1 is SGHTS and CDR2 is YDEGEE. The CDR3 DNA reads TGTGCCAGCAGCCCTTGGCAGGCGTATCAGCCCCAGCATTTT. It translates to CASSPWQAYQPQHF.

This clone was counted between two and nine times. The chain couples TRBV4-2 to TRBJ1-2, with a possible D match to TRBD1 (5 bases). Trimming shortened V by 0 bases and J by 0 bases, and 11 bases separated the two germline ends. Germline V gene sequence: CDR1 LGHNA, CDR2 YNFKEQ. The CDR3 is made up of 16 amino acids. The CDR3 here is CASSQDTGDANYGYTF. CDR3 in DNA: TGTGCCAGCAGCCAAGACACAGGAGATGCTAACTATGGCTACACCTTC.

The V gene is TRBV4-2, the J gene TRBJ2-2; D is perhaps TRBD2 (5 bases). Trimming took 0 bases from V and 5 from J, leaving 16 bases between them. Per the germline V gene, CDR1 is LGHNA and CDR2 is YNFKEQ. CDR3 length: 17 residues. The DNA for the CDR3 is TGTGCCAGCAGCCAAGATTTTCGGGGTGGTGGGACCGGGGAGCTGTTTTTT. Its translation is CASSQDFRGGGTGELFF.

The DNA for the CDR3 is TGTGCCAGCAAACTAGCGGGAGATTGGCGGGAGACCCAGTACTTC. This sequence encodes CASKLAGDWRETQYF. The genes are TRBV7-3 and TRBJ2-5; 11 nucleotides match TRBD2. Germline-derived CDR1 and CDR2 are SGHTA and FQGTGA. The CDR3 runs to 15 residues. V lost 7 bases, J lost 5 bases, and 9 bases stayed unmatched.

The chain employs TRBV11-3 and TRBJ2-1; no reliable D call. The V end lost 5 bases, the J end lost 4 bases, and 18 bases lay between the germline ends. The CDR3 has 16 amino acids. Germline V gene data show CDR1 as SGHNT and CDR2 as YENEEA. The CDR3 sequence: CASSPPGDGRYNEQFF. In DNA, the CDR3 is TGTGCCAGCAGCCCCCCCGGAGATGGTAGATACAATGAGCAGTTCTTC.

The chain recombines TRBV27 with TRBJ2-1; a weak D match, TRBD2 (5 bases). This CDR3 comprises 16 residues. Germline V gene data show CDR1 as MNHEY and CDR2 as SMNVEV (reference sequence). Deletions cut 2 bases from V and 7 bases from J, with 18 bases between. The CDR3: CASSLNPILGGNEQFF. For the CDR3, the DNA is TGTGCCAGCAGTTTAAATCCCATACTAGGCGGGAATGAGCAGTTCTTC.

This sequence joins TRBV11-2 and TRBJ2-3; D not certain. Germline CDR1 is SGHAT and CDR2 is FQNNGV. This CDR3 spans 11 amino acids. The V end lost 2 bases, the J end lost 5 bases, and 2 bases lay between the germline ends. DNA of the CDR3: TGTGCCAGCAGCTTATTAGATACGCAGTATTTT. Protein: CASSLLDTQYF. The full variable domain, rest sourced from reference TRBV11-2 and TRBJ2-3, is EAGVAQSPRYKIIEKRQSVAFWCNPISGHATLYWYQQILGQGPKLLIQFQNNGVVDDSQLPKDRFSAERLKGVDSTLKIQPAKLEDSAVYLCASSLLDTQYFGPGTRLTVL.

The CDR3 DNA follows: TGTGCCAGCAGCCCCCGACCGGGACTAGCGGATTACGAGCAGTACTTC. This gives the protein CASSPRPGLADYEQYF. The V gene is TRBV9, the J gene TRBJ2-7, with 11 positions matching TRBD2. CDR3 length equals 16 residues. Germline V lookup: CDR1 SGDLS, CDR2 YYNGEE. After removal of 4 bases from V and 4 bases from J, the junction contained 10 bases not matched to a gene.

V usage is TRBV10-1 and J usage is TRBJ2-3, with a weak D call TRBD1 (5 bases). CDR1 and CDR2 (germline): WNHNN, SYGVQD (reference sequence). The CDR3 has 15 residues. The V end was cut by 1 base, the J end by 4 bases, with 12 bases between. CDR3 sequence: CASSELGYRPDTQYF. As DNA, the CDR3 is TGCGCCAGCAGTGAGTTGGGGTACAGGCCAGATACGCAGTATTTT.

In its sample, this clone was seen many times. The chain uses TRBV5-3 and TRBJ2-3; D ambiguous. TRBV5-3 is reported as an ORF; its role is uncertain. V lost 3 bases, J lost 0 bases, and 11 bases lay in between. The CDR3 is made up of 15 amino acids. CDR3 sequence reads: CARSSGRASTDTQYF. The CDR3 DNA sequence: TGTGCCAGAAGCTCCGGCCGAGCAAGCACAGATACGCAGTATTTT.

The CDR3 sequence is CASSRSPPKNRDTGELFF. The CDR3 nucleotides are TGTGCCAGCTCACGATCCCCCCCAAAAAACAGGGACACCGGGGAGCTGTTTTTT. The rearrangement links TRBV18 to TRBJ2-2, with D maybe TRBD1 (6 bases). Trimming left V 4 bases short and J 3 bases short, with 21 bases between. The germline CDR1 and CDR2 sequences are KGHSH and LQKENI. The CDR3 is 18 amino acids.

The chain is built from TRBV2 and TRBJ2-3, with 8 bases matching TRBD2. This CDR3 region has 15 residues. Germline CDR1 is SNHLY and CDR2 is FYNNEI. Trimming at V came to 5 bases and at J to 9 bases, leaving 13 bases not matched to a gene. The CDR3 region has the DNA TGTGCCAGCAGTCCCCCAGCGGGAGTGGCTAGAACGCAGTATTTT. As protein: CASSPPAGVARTQYF.

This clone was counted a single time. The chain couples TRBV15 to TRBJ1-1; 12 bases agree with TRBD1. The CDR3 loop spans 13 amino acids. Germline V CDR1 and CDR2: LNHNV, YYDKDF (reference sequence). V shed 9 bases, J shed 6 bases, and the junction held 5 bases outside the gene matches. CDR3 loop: CATAGQGASEAFF. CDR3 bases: TGTGCCACTGCGGGACAGGGGGCGTCTGAAGCTTTCTTT. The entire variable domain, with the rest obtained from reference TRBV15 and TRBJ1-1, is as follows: DAMVIQNPRYQVTQFGKPVTLSCSQTLNHNVMYWYQQKSSQAPKLLFHYYDKDFNNEADTPDNFQSRRPNTSFCFLDIRSPGLGDTAMYLCATAGQGASEAFFGQGTRLTVV.